A single sample gave rise to the 32 T cell receptor beta chains below, sequenced in a study of shared clonotypes between healthy human individuals. The protocol was immunoSEQ multiplex PCR, while the TCRdb copy is restricted to in-frame clones and leaves out a portion. There are approximately 650,000 clones in the sample; nearly 97% occur only once, and approximately 0.1% lies in the top ten. It was CD45RO-negative cells, positively selected for CCR7, that made up naive CD8 cells, with terminally differentiated effector memory CD45RA+ cells excluded. The material sequenced was naive CD8+ T cells sorted from blood. The receptors were sampled from a woman between 25 and 40 years old in good health.

The chain couples TRBV11-2 to TRBJ2-7; 8 positions match TRBD2. CDR1 SGHAT and CDR2 FQNNGV come from the germline V gene. The V and J ends lost 2 bases and 2 bases, in that order; junction bases with no gene match: 11. CDR3 length: 17 amino acids. The DNA of the CDR3 is TGTGCCAGCAGCTTATGGCAAGTCGCGGGAGGTACCTACGAGCAGTACTTC. Encoded protein: CASSLWQVAGGTYEQYF.

This chain links TRBV10-3 with TRBJ2-5; 8 positions agree with TRBD2. This CDR3 is 15 amino acids long. Per the germline V gene, CDR1 is ENHRY and CDR2 is SYGVKD. V trimming: 0 bases; J trimming: 3 bases; junction bases outside the gene matches: 3. The CDR3 DNA follows: TGTGCCATCAGTGAGTCAACTAGCGGTAAAGAGACCCAGTACTTC. Translating it yields CAISESTSGKETQYF.

The chain combines TRBV28 with TRBJ2-1; 15 bases agree with TRBD2. The CDR3 runs 14 residues. Germline assignment: CDR1 MDHEN and CDR2 SYDVKM. J gave up 9 bases and V 9 bases, and 6 bases lay outside the gene matches. The CDR3 DNA reads as TGTGCCAGTGGACTAGCGGGAGGGCCTGGTGAGCAGTTCTTC. This gives the protein CASGLAGGPGEQFF.

This chain links TRBV5-4 with TRBJ2-2, with TRBD2 matching 10 bases. Unmatched junction bases numbered 9, after V lost 4 bases and J lost 6 bases. CDR1 and CDR2 (germline): SGHNT, YYREEE (reference sequence). The CDR3 covers 16 residues. In DNA form, the CDR3 reads TGTGCCAGCAGCCCGGAGCTAGCGGGAGTCCCCGGGGAGCTGTTTTTT. It encodes CASSPELAGVPGELFF.

The CDR3 here is CASSLTGGTTDTQYF. The CDR3 nucleotides read TGTGCCAGCAGCTTAACTGGCGGGACCACAGATACGCAGTATTTT. This chain connects TRBV7-3 to TRBJ2-3, with D tentatively TRBD2 (6 bases). The CDR3 totals 15 residues. With 0 bases removed from V and 2 bases from J, the gap between germline ends came to 9 bases. CDR1 and CDR2 from the germline V gene are SGHTA and FQGTGA.

The chain has TRBV11-2 and TRBJ2-7; 11 bases map to TRBD2. The CDR3 runs 14 residues. Germline V gene sequence: CDR1 SGHAT, CDR2 FQNNGV. Germline trimming cut 5 bases from V and 3 bases from J; bases unmatched to any gene: 3. The CDR3 DNA reads TGTGCCAGCAGCCCGGGGACTAGCGGCTACGAGCAGTACTTC. This encodes CASSPGTSGYEQYF.

The CDR3 here is CASSWGLAGLRETQYF. Here the CDR3 DNA reads TGCGCCAGCAGCTGGGGACTAGCGGGGCTCCGGGAGACCCAGTACTTC. V is TRBV4-1 and J is TRBJ2-5; 13 nucleotides line up with TRBD2. The CDR3 loop spans 16 amino acids. Unmatched junction bases numbered 8, after V lost 5 bases and J lost 5 bases. Germline-derived CDR1 and CDR2 are MGHRA and YSYEKL.

The chain has TRBV13 and TRBJ2-3; 13 bases are a match to TRBD2. V lost 5 bases, J lost 5 bases, and 13 bases stayed unmatched. The CDR3 covers 18 residues. CDR1 PRHDT and CDR2 FYEKMQ come from the germline V gene (reference sequence). Written as DNA, the CDR3 is TGTGCCAGCAGCCCCCTTGATGGACTAGCGGGGGATCGAGATACGCAGTATTTT. Protein: CASSPLDGLAGDRDTQYF. Filled out from reference TRBV13 and TRBJ2-3, the complete variable domain reads AAGVIQSPRHLIKEKRETATLKCYPIPRHDTVYWYQQGPGQDPQFLISFYEKMQSDKGSIPDRFSAQQFSDYHSELNMSSLELGDSALYFCASSPLDGLAGDRDTQYFGPGTRLTVL.

The chain couples TRBV15 to TRBJ2-7; D perhaps matches TRBD1 (6 bases). The V gene's germline CDR1 is LNHNV and CDR2 YYDKDF (reference sequence). V was shortened by 8 bases and J by 2 bases, with 16 bases between the two germline ends. The CDR3 is 14 residues long. CDR3 coding DNA: TGTGCCACCTGCCAGGGGACGGGTGCCTACGAGCAGTACTTC. It codes for CATCQGTGAYEQYF.

This chain connects TRBV28 to TRBJ2-7; D gene ambiguous. This CDR3 spans 11 amino acids. The V end lost 2 bases, the J end lost 5 bases, and 4 bases lay between the germline ends. CDR1 and CDR2 (germline): MDHEN, SYDVKM. CDR3 nucleotides: TGTGCCAGCAGTTTAATAGACGAGCAGTACTTC. Residues: CASSLIDEQYF.

V gene TRBV5-5 combines with J gene TRBJ1-5; no clear D gene. The germline V gene encodes CDR1 SGHKS and CDR2 YYEKEE (reference sequence). V lost 3 bases and J 9 bases, leaving 19 bases between the germline ends. This CDR3 spans 15 amino acids. The CDR3 DNA is TGTGCCAGCAGCTACGAGACCCCGCCCAGGTGGCCCCAGCATTTT. Its protein product is CASSYETPPRWPQHF.

V gene TRBV29-1 combines with J gene TRBJ2-6, with D perhaps TRBD1 (5 bases). The CDR3 is 19 amino acids. Germline assignment: CDR1 SQVTM and CDR2 ANQGSEA. Trimming left V 0 bases short and J 0 bases short, with 18 bases between. The CDR3 coding sequence is TGCAGCGTTGAAGATCAGGGCAGTCAAGGTACCTCTGGGGCCAACGTCCTGACTTTC. Protein product: CSVEDQGSQGTSGANVLTF.

Of note for this clone: Different DNA sequences within this sample yield the same CDR3. The chain is built from TRBV7-9 and TRBJ1-1; the D is unclear. The V gene's germline CDR1 is SEHNR and CDR2 FQNEAQ (reference sequence). This CDR3 is built from 13 residues. V was shortened by 5 bases and J by 0 bases, with 7 bases between the two germline ends. The CDR3 region is CASSLPMNTEAFF. The CDR3 DNA reads as TGTGCCAGCAGCCTACCTATGAACACTGAAGCTTTCTTT.

The gene calls are TRBV5-1 and TRBJ2-2, with D perhaps being TRBD1 or TRBD2 (6 bases each). V was clipped by 1 base and J by 5 bases, with 12 bases between them. This CDR3 comprises 15 residues. The germline gives CDR1 SGHRS, CDR2 YFSETQ. The CDR3 region is CASSLSGAGTGELFF. CDR3 DNA: TGCGCCAGCAGCTTGTCGGGGGCTGGTACCGGGGAGCTGTTTTTT.

The chain is built from TRBV27 and TRBJ1-2, with 10 bases matching TRBD1. This CDR3 region has 14 residues. Losses at the gene ends were 4 bases for V and 7 bases for J; bases not matched to a gene: 6. The germline V gene has CDR1 MNHEY and CDR2 SMNVEV (reference sequence). The CDR3 nucleotides read TGTGCCAGCAGTTCAGGGACAGGGGTCGGTGGCTACACCTTC. Translation gives CASSSGTGVGGYTF.

The chain recombines TRBV5-1 with TRBJ2-1; tentatively, D is TRBD1 (6 bases). Germline V gene lookup returns CDR1 SGHRS and CDR2 YFSETQ. The germline V and J ends were trimmed by 0 bases and 0 bases, with 10 bases remaining between them. The CDR3 has 16 amino acids. The CDR3 sequence is CASSLGTVYSYNEQFF. The CDR3 region has the DNA TGCGCCAGCAGCTTGGGGACAGTCTACTCCTACAATGAGCAGTTCTTC.

The chain is built from TRBV2 and TRBJ1-5; 7 bases are shared with TRBD1. This CDR3 contains 14 residues. Germline V gene data show CDR1 as SNHLY and CDR2 as FYNNEI. V lost 2 bases and J lost 7; bases outside the gene matches: 5. In DNA, the CDR3 is TGTGCCAGCAGTGAACAGGGGGTGAGGCAGCCCCAGCATTTT. This gives the protein CASSEQGVRQPQHF.

V and J are TRBV9 and TRBJ2-5; no firm D call. The CDR3 is made up of 16 amino acids. Trimming removed 0 bases from V and 3 bases from J, with 15 bases in between. CDR1 and CDR2 from the germline V gene are SGDLS and YYNGEE. CDR3 sequence (DNA): TGTGCCAGCAGCGTAGACCCCTCCCTAGGGAAAGAGACCCAGTACTTC. This gives the protein CASSVDPSLGKETQYF.

This chain connects TRBV5-8 to TRBJ2-2; 8 nucleotides line up with TRBD1. This CDR3 is 14 amino acids long. CDR1 is SGHTS and CDR2 is YDEGEE in the germline V gene. Unmatched junction bases numbered 3, after V lost 2 bases and J lost 6 bases. For the CDR3, the DNA is TGTGCCAGCAGCTTACAACAGGGGGCCGGGGAGCTGTTTTTT. The encoded protein is CASSLQQGAGELFF.

With respect to this clone: Different DNA sequences within this sample yield the same CDR3. This chain joins TRBV5-1 and TRBJ2-7; 7 positions match TRBD1. V shed 0 bases and J 1 base; nucleotides not matched to a gene: 4. The CDR3 totals 15 residues. Germline V lookup: CDR1 SGHRS, CDR2 YFSETQ. The CDR3 here is CASSLGQGTSYEQYF. CDR3 in DNA: TGCGCCAGCAGCTTGGGACAGGGAACTTCCTACGAGCAGTACTTC.

The CDR3 reads CASSLWAAGETQYF. The DNA for the CDR3 is TGTGCCAGCAGCTTGTGGGCAGCGGGAGAGACCCAGTACTTC. The chain carries TRBV5-5 and TRBJ2-5, with D maybe TRBD2 (6 bases). The CDR3 consists of 14 residues. The germline gives CDR1 SGHKS, CDR2 YYEKEE (reference sequence). The V end lost 1 base, the J end lost 4 bases, and 11 bases lay between the germline ends.

The chain recombines TRBV5-1 with TRBJ2-1, with D perhaps TRBD2 (6 bases). The CDR3 spans 15 residues. The ends were cut back, 1 base at V and 4 bases at J, with 12 bases in the middle. Germline assignment: CDR1 SGHRS and CDR2 YFSETQ. Here the CDR3 reads CASSLTREKYNEQFF. CDR3 nucleotides: TGCGCCAGCAGCTTGACCCGGGAGAAGTACAATGAGCAGTTCTTC.

The rearrangement uses TRBV10-3 and TRBJ1-6; D is perhaps TRBD1 (6 bases). The CDR3 runs to 16 residues. Germline V lookup: CDR1 ENHRY, CDR2 SYGVKD. V dropped 3 bases and J dropped 9 bases, with 18 bases sitting between them. CDR3 DNA: TGTGCCATCAGTGAACAGGGCCTCGGGAGTTCTTCACCCCTCCACTTT. The encoded protein is CAISEQGLGSSSPLHF.

Comments on this clone: Other nucleotide sequences from this sample produce the same CDR3. This rearrangement joins TRBV27 to TRBJ1-1; no reliable D call. The CDR3 sequence is 14 residues long. V was trimmed by 2 bases and J by 1 base, leaving 8 bases between them. The germline CDR1 and CDR2 sequences are MNHEY and SMNVEV (reference sequence). In DNA form, the CDR3 reads TGTGCCAGCAGTTTAAGTAGGGCGAACACTGAAGCTTTCTTT. Protein: CASSLSRANTEAFF.

This clone has a handful of counts. The J gene is TRBJ1-1, the V gene TRBV20-1; unclear D gene. The CDR3 runs 10 residues. V lost 3 bases to trimming and J lost 5 bases, with 4 bases between them. Per the germline V gene, CDR1 is DFQATT and CDR2 is SNEGSKA (reference sequence). CDR3 loop: CSASQTEAFF. As DNA, the CDR3 is TGCAGTGCTAGCCAGACTGAAGCTTTCTTT.

V is TRBV2 and J is TRBJ2-4; D remains unclear. V lost 6 bases, J lost 0 bases, and 12 bases lay in between. The CDR3 runs to 15 residues. Germline-derived CDR1 and CDR2 are SNHLY and FYNNEI. CDR3 sequence (DNA): TGTGCCAGCAGCCAGAAGTCCCTAGCCAAAAACATTCAGTACTTC. Translation gives CASSQKSLAKNIQYF.

The chain links TRBV4-1 to TRBJ1-5; D call uncertain. The CDR3 contains 16 residues. V gave up 3 bases and J gave up 1 base, with 13 bases separating them. Germline V gene data show CDR1 as MGHRA and CDR2 as YSYEKL. The CDR3 DNA is TGCGCCAGCAGCCAGTTCGACGGACTCAGCAATCAGCCCCAGCATTTT. It translates to CASSQFDGLSNQPQHF.

This chain connects TRBV27 to TRBJ2-7; 8 bases are a match to TRBD2. Germline-derived CDR1 and CDR2 are MNHEY and SMNVEV (reference sequence). This CDR3 has 14 amino acids. Trimming at V came to 3 bases and at J to 5 bases, leaving 6 bases not matched to a gene. The CDR3 nucleotides read TGTGCCAGCAGTTTCTTCGGACTAGCAAACGAGCAGTACTTC. It yields the protein CASSFFGLANEQYF.

The chain combines TRBV29-1 with TRBJ2-1, with D perhaps TRBD2 (6 bases). The CDR3 covers 11 residues. With 4 bases removed from V and 9 bases from J, the gap between germline ends came to 10 bases. From germline, CDR1 is SQVTM and CDR2 ANQGSEA. CDR3: CSVALGGEQFF. CDR3 nucleotide sequence: TGCAGCGTTGCCTTGGGAGGTGAGCAGTTCTTC.

Worth noting for this clone: Distinct nucleotide sequences in the sample also encode this CDR3. The rearrangement links TRBV5-4 to TRBJ2-7, with 7 bases fitting TRBD1. V was pared by 0 bases and J by 3 bases, with 3 bases of the junction left unmatched. The CDR3 is 14 amino acids. Per germline, CDR1 SGHNT and CDR2 YYREEE (reference sequence). The CDR3 DNA follows: TGTGCCAGCAGCTTGGGACAGGGTAACTACGAGCAGTACTTC. Translating gives CASSLGQGNYEQYF.

The count of this clone is one. The V gene is TRBV7-9, the J gene TRBJ2-5, with D hard to call. The better agreement between TRBJ2-7 and the DNA end casts doubt on the J call. The CDR3 runs to 13 residues. Germline-derived CDR1 and CDR2 are SEHNR and FQNEAQ (reference sequence). CDR3 sequence: CASSLLQSYEQYF. In DNA form, the CDR3 reads TGTGCCAGCAGCTTATTGCAATCCTACGAGCAGTACTTC.

The chain couples TRBV7-8 to TRBJ2-1; 10 bases fit TRBD2. This CDR3 is built from 15 residues. In germline, CDR1 is SGHVS, CDR2 FQNEAQ. The V and J ends lost 10 bases and 8 bases, in that order; junction bases with no gene match: 14. The CDR3 nucleotides read TGTGCCATGCAAAGGAGCGGGAGGGCCATCGATGAGCAGTTCTTC. Translation: CAMQRSGRAIDEQFF.